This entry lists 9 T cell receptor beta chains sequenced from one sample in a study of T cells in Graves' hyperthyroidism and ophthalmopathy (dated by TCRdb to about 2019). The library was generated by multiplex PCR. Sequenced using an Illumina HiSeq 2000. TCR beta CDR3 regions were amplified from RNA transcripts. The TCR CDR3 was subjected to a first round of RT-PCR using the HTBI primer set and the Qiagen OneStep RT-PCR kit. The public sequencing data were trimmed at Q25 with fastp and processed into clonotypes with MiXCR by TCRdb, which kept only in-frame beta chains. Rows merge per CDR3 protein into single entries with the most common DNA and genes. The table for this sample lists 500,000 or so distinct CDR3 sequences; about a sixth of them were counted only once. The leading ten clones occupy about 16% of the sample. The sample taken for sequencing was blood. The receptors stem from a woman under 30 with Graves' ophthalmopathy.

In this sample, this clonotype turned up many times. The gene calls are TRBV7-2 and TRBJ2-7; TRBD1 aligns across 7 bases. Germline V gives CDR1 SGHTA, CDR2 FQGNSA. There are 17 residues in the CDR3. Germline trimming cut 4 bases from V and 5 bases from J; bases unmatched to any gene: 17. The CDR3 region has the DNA TGTGCCAGCAGCTCCCCTCGTGGGACAGATGATTCCGACGAGCAGTACTTC. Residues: CASSSPRGTDDSDEQYF.

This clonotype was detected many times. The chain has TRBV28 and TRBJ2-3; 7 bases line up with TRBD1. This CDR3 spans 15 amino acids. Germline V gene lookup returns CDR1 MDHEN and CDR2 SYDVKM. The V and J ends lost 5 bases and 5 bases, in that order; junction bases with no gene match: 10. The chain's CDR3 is CASSQTGTAKDTQYF. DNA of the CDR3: TGTGCCAGCAGTCAAACCGGGACAGCCAAAGATACGCAGTATTTT. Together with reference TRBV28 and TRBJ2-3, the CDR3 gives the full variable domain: DVKVTQSSRYLVKRTGEKVFLECVQDMDHENMFWYRQDPGLGLRLIYFSYDVKMKEKGDIPEGYSVSREKKERFSLILESASTNQTSMYLCASSQTGTAKDTQYFGPGTRLTVL.

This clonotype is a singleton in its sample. CDR3 residues: CASSLAEHGGFYGYTF. CDR3 bases: TGTGCCAGCAGCTTAGCCGAGCACGGCGGCTTCTATGGCTACACCTTC. The genes are TRBV7-9 and TRBJ1-2; the D is unclear. The V gene lost 0 bases and the J gene lost 4 bases, with 15 bases spanning the gap. The CDR3 is 16 amino acids. Germline lookup yields CDR1 SEHNR and CDR2 FQNEAQ (reference sequence).

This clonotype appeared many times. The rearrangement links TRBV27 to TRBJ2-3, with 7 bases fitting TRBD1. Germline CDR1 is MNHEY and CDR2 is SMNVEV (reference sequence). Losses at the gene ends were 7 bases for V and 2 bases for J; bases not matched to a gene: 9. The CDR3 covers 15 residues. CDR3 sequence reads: CASNPRQGSTDTQYF. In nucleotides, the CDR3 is TGTGCCAGCAATCCGAGACAGGGCTCCACAGATACGCAGTATTTT.

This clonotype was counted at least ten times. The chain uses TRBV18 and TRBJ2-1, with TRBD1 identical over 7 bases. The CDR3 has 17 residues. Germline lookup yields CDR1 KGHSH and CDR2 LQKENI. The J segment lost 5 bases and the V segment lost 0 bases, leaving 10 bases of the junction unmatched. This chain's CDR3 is CASSPPLWDSPDNEQFF. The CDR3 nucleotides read TGTGCCAGCTCACCACCGCTGTGGGACAGCCCTGACAATGAGCAGTTCTTC.

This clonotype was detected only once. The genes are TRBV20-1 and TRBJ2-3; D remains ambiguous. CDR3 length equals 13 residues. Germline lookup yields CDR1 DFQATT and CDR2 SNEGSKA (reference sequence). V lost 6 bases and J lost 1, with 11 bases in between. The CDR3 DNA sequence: TGCAGTGCAAGACCCACAGGCACAGATACGCAGTATTTT. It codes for CSARPTGTDTQYF.

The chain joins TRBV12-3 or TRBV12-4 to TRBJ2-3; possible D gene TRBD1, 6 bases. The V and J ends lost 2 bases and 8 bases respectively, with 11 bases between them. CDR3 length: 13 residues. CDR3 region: CASSLMGAGTQYF. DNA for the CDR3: TGTGCCAGCAGTTTAATGGGGGCTGGTACGCAGTATTTT.

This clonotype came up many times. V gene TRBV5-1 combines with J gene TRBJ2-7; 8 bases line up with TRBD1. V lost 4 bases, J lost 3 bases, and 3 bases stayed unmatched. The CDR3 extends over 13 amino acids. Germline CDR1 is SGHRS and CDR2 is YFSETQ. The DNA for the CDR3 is TGCGCCAGCAGCGATGGACAGGGCTACGAGCAGTACTTC. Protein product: CASSDGQGYEQYF.

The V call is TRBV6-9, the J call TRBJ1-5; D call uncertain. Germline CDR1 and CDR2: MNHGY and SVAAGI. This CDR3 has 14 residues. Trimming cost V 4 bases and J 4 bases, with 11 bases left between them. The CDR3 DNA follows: TGTGCCAGCAGTTCAGCTGGGCGTAATCAGCCCCAGCATTTT. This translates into CASSSAGRNQPQHF.